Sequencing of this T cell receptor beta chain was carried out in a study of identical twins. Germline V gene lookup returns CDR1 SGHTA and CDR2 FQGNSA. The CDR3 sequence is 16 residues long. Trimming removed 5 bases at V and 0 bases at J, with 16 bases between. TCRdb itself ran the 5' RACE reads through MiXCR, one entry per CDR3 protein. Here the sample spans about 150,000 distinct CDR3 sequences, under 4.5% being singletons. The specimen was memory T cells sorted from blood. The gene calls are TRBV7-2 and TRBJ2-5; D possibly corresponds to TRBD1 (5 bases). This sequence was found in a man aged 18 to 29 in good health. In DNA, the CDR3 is TGTGCCAGCAGCAGAGAAGCCTACAGGAACCAAGAGACCCAGTACTTC. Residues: CASSREAYRNQETQYF.